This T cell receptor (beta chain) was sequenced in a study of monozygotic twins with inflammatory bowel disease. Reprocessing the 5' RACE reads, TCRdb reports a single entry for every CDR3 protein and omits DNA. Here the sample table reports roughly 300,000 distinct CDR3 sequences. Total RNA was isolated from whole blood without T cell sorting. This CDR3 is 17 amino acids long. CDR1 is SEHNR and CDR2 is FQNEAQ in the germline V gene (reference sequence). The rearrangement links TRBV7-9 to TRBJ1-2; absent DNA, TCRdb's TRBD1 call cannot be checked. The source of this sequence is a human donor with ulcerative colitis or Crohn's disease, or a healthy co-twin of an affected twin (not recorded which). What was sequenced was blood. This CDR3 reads CASSLGHTKGAENGYTF.